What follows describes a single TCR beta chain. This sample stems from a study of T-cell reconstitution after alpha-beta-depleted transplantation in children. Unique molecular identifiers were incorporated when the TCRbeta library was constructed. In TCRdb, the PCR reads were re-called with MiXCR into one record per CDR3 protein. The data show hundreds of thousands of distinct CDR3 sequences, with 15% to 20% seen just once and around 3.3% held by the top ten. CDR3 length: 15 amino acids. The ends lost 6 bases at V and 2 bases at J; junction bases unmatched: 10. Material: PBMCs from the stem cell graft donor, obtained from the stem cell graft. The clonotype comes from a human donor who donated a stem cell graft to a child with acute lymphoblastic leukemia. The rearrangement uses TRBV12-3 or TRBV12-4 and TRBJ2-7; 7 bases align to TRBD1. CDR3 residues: CASSPGGSKTYEQYF. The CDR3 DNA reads TGTGCCAGCAGCCCAGGGGGTTCGAAGACCTACGAGCAGTACTTC.